The clone carrying this TCR beta chain is classed as medium-sized. What it binds is not known. Axillary draining lymph nodes of breast cancer patients supplied the node samples. The CDR3 sequence is 16 residues long. Germline values: CDR1 LNHNV, CDR2 YYDKDF (reference sequence). Trimming cost V 0 bases and J 5 bases, with 14 bases left between them. This sample was included in a study of breast tumors, draining lymph nodes, adjacent tissues. Study outcomes and limitations: Luminal-like breast cancer showed significantly higher tumor–nontumor repertoire similarity than basal-like. Most tumor T cells seemingly derive from lymph node, then expand in tumor. That most tumor T cells come from lymph nodes remained unproven.

TCRdb recomputed calls from the multiplex PCR reads with MiXCR, one row per CDR3 protein. The sample lists about 220,000 distinct CDR3 sequences; around 35% were seen once. Sequencing used axillary lymph node tissue. This TCR was sampled from a female donor with breast cancer. Some clones in this sample may be carry-over from other donors' samples. The V call is TRBV15, the J call TRBJ1-5, with D maybe TRBD1 (5 bases). The CDR3 spells CATSREGAGKDQPQHF. The DNA for the CDR3 is TGTGCCACCAGCAGAGAAGGGGCAGGGAAGGATCAGCCCCAGCATTTT. The full variable domain, rest sourced from reference TRBV15 and TRBJ1-5, is DAMVIQNPRYQVTQFGKPVTLSCSQTLNHNVMYWYQQKSSQAPKLLFHYYDKDFNNEADTPDNFQSRRPNTSFCFLDIRSPGLGDTAMYLCATSREGAGKDQPQHFGDGTRLSIL.